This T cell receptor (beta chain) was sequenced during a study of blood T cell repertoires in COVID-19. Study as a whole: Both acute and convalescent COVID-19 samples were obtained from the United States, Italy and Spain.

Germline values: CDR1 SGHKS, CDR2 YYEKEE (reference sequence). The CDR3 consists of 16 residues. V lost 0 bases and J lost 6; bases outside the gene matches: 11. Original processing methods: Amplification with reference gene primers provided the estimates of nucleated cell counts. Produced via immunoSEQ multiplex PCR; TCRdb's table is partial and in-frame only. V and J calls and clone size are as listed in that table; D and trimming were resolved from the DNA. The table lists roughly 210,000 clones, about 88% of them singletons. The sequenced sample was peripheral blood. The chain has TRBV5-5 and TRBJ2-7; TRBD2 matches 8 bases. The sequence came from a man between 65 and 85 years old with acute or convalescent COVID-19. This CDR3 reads CASSLVRAGGLGEQYF. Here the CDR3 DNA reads TGTGCCAGCAGCTTGGTTCGTGCGGGGGGACTTGGCGAGCAGTACTTC.